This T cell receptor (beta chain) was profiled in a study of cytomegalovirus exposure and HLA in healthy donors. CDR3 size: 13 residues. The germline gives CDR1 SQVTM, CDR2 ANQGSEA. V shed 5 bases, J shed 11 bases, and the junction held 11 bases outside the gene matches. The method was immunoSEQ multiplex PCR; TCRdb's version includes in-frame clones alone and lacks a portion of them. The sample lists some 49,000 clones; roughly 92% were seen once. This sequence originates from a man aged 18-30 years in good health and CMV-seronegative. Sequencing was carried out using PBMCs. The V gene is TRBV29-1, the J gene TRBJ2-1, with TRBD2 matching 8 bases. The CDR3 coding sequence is TGCAGCGTTACCGGGGGGGCTGCAAGCCAGCAGTTCTTC. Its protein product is CSVTGGAASQQFF.